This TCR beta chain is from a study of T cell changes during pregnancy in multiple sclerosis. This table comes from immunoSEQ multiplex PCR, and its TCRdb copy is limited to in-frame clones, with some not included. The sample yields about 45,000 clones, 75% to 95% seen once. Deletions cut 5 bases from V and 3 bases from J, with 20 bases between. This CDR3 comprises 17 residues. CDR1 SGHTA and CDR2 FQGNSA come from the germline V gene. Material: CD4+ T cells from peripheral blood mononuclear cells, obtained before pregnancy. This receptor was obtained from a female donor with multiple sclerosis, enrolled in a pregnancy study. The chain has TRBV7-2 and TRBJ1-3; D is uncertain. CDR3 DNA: TGTGCCAGCAGCCCCCAAGGGAGAGGGAGATTTGGAAACACCATATATTTT. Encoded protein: CASSPQGRGRFGNTIYF.